This T cell receptor beta chain was found in a study of cytomegalovirus exposure and HLA in healthy donors. Whole-study results and caveats: Most TCR sequences were uncommon, yet certain public TCRs appeared in many donors.

Trimming left V 8 bases short and J 0 bases short, with 16 bases between. Germline assignment: CDR1 MDHEN and CDR2 SYDVKM. CDR3 length: 15 amino acids. In the case of this clone: Its antigen remains unidentified. A read error is likely, as this CDR3 ends without the conserved phenylalanine or tryptophan.

60 Vbeta and 13 Jbeta primers were used in PCR. Profiling relied on immunoSEQ multiplex PCR, and the TCRdb table lists in-frame clones only, not all of them. The table shows 150,000 to 200,000 clones, with about 82% occurring only once. Source material: PBMCs. The chain joins TRBV28 to TRBJ1-1, with TRBD1 as a possible D gene (6 bases). The sequence was collected from a woman aged 50 to 60 in good health and CMV-seropositive. DNA for the CDR3: TGTGCCAGCCGGGAGGGGGGACTCCTGAACACTGAAGCTTTCCTT. Encoded protein: CASREGGLLNTEAFL.